Reported below is one T cell receptor (beta chain). Antigen unknown. This specimen comes from a study of T cell responses to AZD1222 COVID-19 vaccine. Study-wide findings and caveats: Spike regions recognized by vaccine-associated CD4 TCRs spanned the protein, led by 160-218 and 743-854. Donors, mostly white British, included more females; clonal diversity was possibly underestimated. A reported finding is that nearly half of spike-specific TCRs target unmutated variant regions.

Data came from immunoSEQ multiplex PCR; TCRdb stores just in-frame clones and leaves some out. The table shows some 130,000 clones, with under 90% occurring only once. The CDR3 spans 16 residues. The germline V gene has CDR1 SGHKS and CDR2 YYEKEE (reference sequence). V was shortened by 1 base and J by 0 bases, with 11 bases between the two germline ends. The TCR was taken from an adult in good health. This sequence joins TRBV5-5 and TRBJ1-5; D call uncertain. The sequences come from peripheral blood, collected on day 0 of AZD1222 vaccination. DNA of the CDR3: TGTGCCAGCAGCTTGTTGGCCAGTTATAGCAATCAGCCCCAGCATTTT. It encodes CASSLLASYSNQPQHF.